This entry lists 9 T cell receptor beta chains sequenced from one sample in a study of glioma-infiltrating T cells listed by TCRdb under 2016. Instrument on record: Illumina MiSeq. The iRepertoire nested amplicon-rescue multiplex PCR (arm-PCR) platform was used to amplify TCR alpha and beta CDR3 regions from RNA. Starting from the raw public reads, TCRdb applied fastp trimming at Q25, assembled clones with MiXCR and retained in-frame beta chains. CDR3 protein sequences are deduplicated, and each keeps its most common genes and DNA. This sample gives 100,000 to 150,000 distinct CDR3 sequences in total; around 23% of them show up just once. Roughly 15% of the sample is held by the ten biggest clonotypes. Specimen: glioma tissue, nonneoplastic brain tissue, or PBMCs (not recorded which). The receptor set was obtained from a human donor with low-grade glioma or glioblastoma, undergoing nonglioma brain surgery, or in good health (not recorded which).

This clonotype was seen repeatedly, ten times or more. The V and J genes are TRBV27 and TRBJ2-3; D is possibly TRBD2 (6 bases). The germline CDR1 and CDR2 sequences are MNHEY and SMNVEV (reference sequence). V lost 4 bases, J lost 0 bases, and 8 bases lay in between. The CDR3 sequence is 14 residues long. Here the CDR3 reads CASSSGTSTDTQYF. In nucleotides, the CDR3 is TGTGCCAGCAGTTCCGGGACTAGCACAGATACGCAGTATTTT.

About this clonotype: This may stem from a read error, because a much larger clone lies one nucleotide away. The CDR3 nucleotides are TGTGCCAGCAGTTCCAGCGGGAGTTCCTACAATAAGCAGTTCTTC. This codes for CASSSSGSSYNKQFF. The chain joins TRBV12-3 or TRBV12-4 to TRBJ2-1; TRBD2 agrees at 8 bases. This CDR3 spans 15 amino acids.

This clonotype was observed at least ten times. The rearrangement links TRBV4-2 to TRBJ2-7, with 7 bases identical to TRBD2. The V and J ends lost 3 bases and 6 bases, in that order; junction bases with no gene match: 11. This CDR3 comprises 15 residues. Per the germline V gene, CDR1 is LGHNA and CDR2 is YNFKEQ. The CDR3 DNA sequence: TGTGCCAGCAGCCATAATCTCGGCGGGAGTAGCGAGCAGTACTTC. It codes for CASSHNLGGSSEQYF.

This clonotype has a handful of counts. V gene TRBV30 combines with J gene TRBJ2-7; a possible D gene is TRBD1 (6 bases). Looked up from germline, CDR1 is GTSNPN and CDR2 is SVGIG (reference sequence). The CDR3 has 14 amino acids. V dropped 2 bases and J dropped 1 base, with 12 bases sitting between them. The CDR3 protein is CAWSRDIFSYEQYF. CDR3 DNA: TGTGCCTGGAGTAGGGACATCTTTTCCTACGAGCAGTACTTC.

This clonotype was seen at least ten times. V usage is TRBV4-1 and J usage is TRBJ1-1; D not resolved. The CDR3 is made up of 15 amino acids. CDR1 is MGHRA, CDR2 YSYEKL, per germline. The germline V and J ends were trimmed by 0 bases and 1 base, with 9 bases remaining between them. CDR3 nucleotide sequence: TGCGCCAGCAGCCAAGACCCAGCCCCGAACACTGAAGCTTTCTTT. It is translated as CASSQDPAPNTEAFF.

V usage is TRBV29-1 and J usage is TRBJ2-7; 12 positions agree with TRBD1. Germline CDR1 SQVTM, CDR2 ANQGSEA. J gave up 7 bases and V 7 bases, and 5 bases lay outside the gene matches. The CDR3 length is 12 residues. The CDR3 sequence is CSGGQGADEQYF. DNA for the CDR3: TGCAGCGGGGGACAGGGGGCGGATGAGCAGTACTTC.

In its sample, this clonotype was seen a few times. The genes are TRBV4-1 and TRBJ2-5, with D perhaps TRBD1 (5 bases). V was cut by 0 bases and J by 5 bases, with 10 bases left in between. CDR3 length: 14 amino acids. Germline CDR1 MGHRA, CDR2 YSYEKL. The CDR3: CASSQDVYRETQYF. Written as DNA, the CDR3 is TGCGCCAGCAGCCAAGACGTGTACAGGGAGACCCAGTACTTC.

There are a few counts of this clonotype. This chain connects TRBV4-1 to TRBJ2-2; 12 bases are a match to TRBD1. CDR1 is MGHRA and CDR2 is YSYEKL in the germline V gene. J lost 6 bases, V lost 3 bases, and 2 bases had no gene match. This CDR3 has 15 amino acids. The CDR3: CASSQGQGAPGELFF. The CDR3 DNA reads TGCGCCAGCAGCCAGGGACAGGGGGCGCCCGGGGAGCTGTTTTTT.

In this sample, this clonotype turned up many times. The chain combines TRBV10-3 with TRBJ2-3; TRBD2 aligns across 8 bases. Germline-derived CDR1 and CDR2 are ENHRY and SYGVKD. V shed 7 bases and J 3 bases; nucleotides not matched to a gene: 3. This CDR3 is built from 13 residues. CDR3 sequence reads: CAIKRERTDTQYF. The CDR3 coding sequence is TGTGCCATCAAGCGGGAGAGGACAGATACGCAGTATTTT.